This TCR beta chain came from a study of cytomegalovirus exposure and HLA in healthy donors. Study results and limitations: In a later analysis, a missense DCLRE1C variant was linked to TCR beta V- and J-gene trimming. The dataset shows that most TCR sequences were rare, while some public TCRs occurred in many donors.

This clone was detected once. The antigen remains undetermined. CDR3 length: 14 amino acids. The trim removed 0 bases at V and 5 bases at J, leaving 6 bases unmatched. Germline V CDR1 and CDR2: GTSNPN, SVGIG (reference sequence). Both 60 Vbeta primers and 13 Jbeta primers went into the PCR. In the source study's methods: An analysis that came later counted approximately 76 million unique TCR beta chains, approximately 12 million shared. Some clones are missing from TCRdb's copy, which holds only in-frame ones; the method was immunoSEQ multiplex PCR. D and trimming were read from the DNA, whereas the V and J calls and clone size are those reported in that table. The table has around 130,000 clones, less than 85% seen once.

Input material: PBMCs. The V and J genes are TRBV30 and TRBJ2-7, with 8 bases matching TRBD2. The clonotype comes from a man aged 25 to 40 in good health and CMV-seronegative. The CDR3 protein is CAWSVLTSGHEQYF. In DNA form, the CDR3 reads TGTGCCTGGAGTGTACTTACTAGCGGCCACGAGCAGTACTTC.